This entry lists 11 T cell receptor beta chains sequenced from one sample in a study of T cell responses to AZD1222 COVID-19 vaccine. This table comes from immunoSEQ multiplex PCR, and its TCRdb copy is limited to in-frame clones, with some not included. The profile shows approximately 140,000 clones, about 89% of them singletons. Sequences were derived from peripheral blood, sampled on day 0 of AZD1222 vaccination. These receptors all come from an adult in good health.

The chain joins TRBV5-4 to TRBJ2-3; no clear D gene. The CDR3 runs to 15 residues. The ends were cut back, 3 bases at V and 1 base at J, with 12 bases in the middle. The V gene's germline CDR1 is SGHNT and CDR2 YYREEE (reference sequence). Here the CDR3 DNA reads TGTGCCAGCAGCTCCCCACTGGACCGCACAGATACGCAGTATTTT. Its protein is CASSSPLDRTDTQYF.

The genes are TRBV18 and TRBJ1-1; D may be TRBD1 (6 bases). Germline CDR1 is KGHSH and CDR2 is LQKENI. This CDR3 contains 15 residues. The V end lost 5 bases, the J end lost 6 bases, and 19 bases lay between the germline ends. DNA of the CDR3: TGTGCCAGCTCAGATGGGGGACACCCCGGGGCTGAAGCTTTCTTT. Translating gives CASSDGGHPGAEAFF.

CDR3 in amino acids: CASSDTGEQYF. CDR3 bases: TGTGCCAGCAGTGACACGGGCGAGCAGTACTTC. The chain is built from TRBV7-3 and TRBJ2-7; D gene unclear. Germline V gene sequence: CDR1 SGHTA, CDR2 FQGTGA. The CDR3 loop spans 11 amino acids. The V and J ends lost 6 bases and 6 bases respectively, with 9 bases between them.

The CDR3 loop reads CASSQTTGGFYGYTF. The CDR3 bases are TGCGCCAGCAGCCAGACGACAGGGGGCTTCTATGGCTACACCTTC. This sequence joins TRBV4-1 and TRBJ1-2; 10 bases are a match to TRBD1. The CDR3 consists of 15 residues. Germline CDR1 MGHRA, CDR2 YSYEKL. V dropped 3 bases and J dropped 4; count of bases not matched to a gene: 5.

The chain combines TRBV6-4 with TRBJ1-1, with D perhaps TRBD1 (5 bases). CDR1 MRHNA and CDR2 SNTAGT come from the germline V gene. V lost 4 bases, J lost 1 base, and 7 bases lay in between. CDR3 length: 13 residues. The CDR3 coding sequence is TGTGCCAGCAGTGGAGGGGAGAACACTGAAGCTTTCTTT. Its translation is CASSGGENTEAFF.

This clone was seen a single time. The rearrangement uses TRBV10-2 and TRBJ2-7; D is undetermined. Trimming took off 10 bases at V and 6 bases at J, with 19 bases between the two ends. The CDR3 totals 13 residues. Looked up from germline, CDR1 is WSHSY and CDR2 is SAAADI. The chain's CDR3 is CATRYPARVEQYF. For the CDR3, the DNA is TGCGCCACCCGATATCCCGCAAGGGTCGAGCAGTACTTC.

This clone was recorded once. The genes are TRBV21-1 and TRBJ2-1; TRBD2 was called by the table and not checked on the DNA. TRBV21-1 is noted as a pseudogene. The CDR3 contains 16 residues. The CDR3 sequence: CASSSAGDYSYNEQFF. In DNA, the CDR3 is TGTGCCAGCAGCTCCGCCGGAGACTACTCCTACAATGAGCAGTTCTTC.

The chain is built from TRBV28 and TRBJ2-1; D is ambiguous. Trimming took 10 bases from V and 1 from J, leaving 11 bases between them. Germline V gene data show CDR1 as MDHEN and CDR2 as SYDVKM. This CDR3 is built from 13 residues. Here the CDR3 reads CATHSMSYNEQFF. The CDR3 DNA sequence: TGTGCCACCCATAGCATGTCCTACAATGAGCAGTTCTTC. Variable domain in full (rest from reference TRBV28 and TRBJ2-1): DVKVTQSSRYLVKRTGEKVFLECVQDMDHENMFWYRQDPGLGLRLIYFSYDVKMKEKGDIPEGYSVSREKKERFSLILESASTNQTSMYLCATHSMSYNEQFFGPGTRLTVL.

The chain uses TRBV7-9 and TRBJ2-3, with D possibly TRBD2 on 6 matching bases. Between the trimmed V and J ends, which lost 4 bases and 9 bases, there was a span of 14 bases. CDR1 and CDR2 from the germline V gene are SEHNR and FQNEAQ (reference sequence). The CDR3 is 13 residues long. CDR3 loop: CASSYSGPVTQYF. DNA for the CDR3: TGTGCCAGCAGCTATAGCGGACCCGTAACGCAGTATTTT.

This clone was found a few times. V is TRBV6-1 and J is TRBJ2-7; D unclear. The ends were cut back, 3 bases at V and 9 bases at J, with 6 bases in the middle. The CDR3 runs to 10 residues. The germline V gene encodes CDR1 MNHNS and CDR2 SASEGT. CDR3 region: CASSDLGQYF. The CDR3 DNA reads TGTGCCAGCAGTGATCTGGGGCAGTACTTC.

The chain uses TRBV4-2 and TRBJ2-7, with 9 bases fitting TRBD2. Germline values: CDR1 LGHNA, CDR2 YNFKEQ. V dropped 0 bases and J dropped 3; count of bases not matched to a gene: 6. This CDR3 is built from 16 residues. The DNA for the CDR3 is TGTGCCAGCAGCCAAGAAGGGGGTAGCGGGGGCTACGAGCAGTACTTC. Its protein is CASSQEGGSGGYEQYF.